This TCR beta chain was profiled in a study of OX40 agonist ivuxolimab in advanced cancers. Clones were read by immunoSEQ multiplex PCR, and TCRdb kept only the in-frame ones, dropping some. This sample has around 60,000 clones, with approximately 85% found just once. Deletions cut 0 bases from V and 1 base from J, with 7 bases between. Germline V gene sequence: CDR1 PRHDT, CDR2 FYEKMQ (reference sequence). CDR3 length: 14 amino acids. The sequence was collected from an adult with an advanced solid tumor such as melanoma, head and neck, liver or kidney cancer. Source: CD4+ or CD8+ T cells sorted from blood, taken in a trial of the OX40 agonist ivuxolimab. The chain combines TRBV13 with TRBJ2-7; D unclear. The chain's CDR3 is CASSLGRTSYEQYF. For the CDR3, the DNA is TGTGCCAGCAGCTTAGGGCGGACGTCCTACGAGCAGTACTTC.